This TCR beta chain came from a study of monozygotic twins with inflammatory bowel disease (dated by TCRdb to about 2019). In the study overall: A total of approximately 28 monozygotic twin pairs were included in the full study, comprising nine German pairs (four IBD-concordant, five IBD-discordant) and 19 IBD-discordant Danish pairs. Disease-associated traits were sought mainly through comparisons between IBD patients and their genetically identical healthy co-twins within discordant pairs. Each individual had, on average, about 151 000 unique TCRalpha sequences and 181 000 unique TCRbeta sequences available for analysis. Results and caveats for the whole study, not just this receptor: Background noise and inter-individual variability may have been introduced into the repertoires by the differing immunosuppressive treatments among patients. IBD patients shared fewer clonotypes with other individuals than healthy twins did, most markedly in patients showing signs of disease activity. Concordant and discordant twins showed no difference in repertoire similarity, possibly because of limited statistical power. No single strong signal or clonotype linked to IBD turned up in the results, so the idea that one exists was not supported. Distinction between different T cell subtypes could not be achieved in the analysis. TCRbeta repertoire diversity, by inverse Simpson index, was decreased in IBD patients compared with their healthy co-twins.

Receptors were amplified or captured by 5' RACE. The input for every TCR library was approximately 3,500 ng of total RNA. cDNA was synthesized with SMARTScribe reverse transcriptase in eight separate reactions per sample. During cDNA synthesis, template switching introduced unique molecular identifiers that contained a 6-nucleotide sample barcode. TCRalpha and TCRbeta cDNA was amplified by two nested PCRs of approximately 17 and 9 cycles, with bead purification after each PCR. Before amplification, the cDNA was treated with uracil DNA-glycosylase and purified using the QIAquick PCR purification kit. The second PCR added Illumina TruSeq-compatible adapters along with sample-specific barcodes. TapeStation and Qubit were used to check library quality and concentration, and approximately 5.4 ng of each library was pooled. Sequencing of pooled libraries was carried out on an Illumina HiSeq2500 single-index Rapid Run using 2 x 100 bp reads and custom sequencing primers. Processing in the source paper ran as follows. PCR and sequencing errors were corrected by UMI-based consensus assembly using MiGEC version 1.2.6. MiXCR version 2.1.1 was used to carry out V(D)J alignment, clonotype assembly and CDR3 extraction. To normalise gene usage, clonotype sharing and MAIT/NKT TCR abundance, the analysis used the top 1000, 10 000 and 20 000 clonotypes per sample. After downsampling to 27 000 UMIs, diversity was calculated as the inverse Simpson index using the vegan R package. Paired Mann-Whitney U tests on discordant twin pairs were used, with Benjamini-Hochberg multiple-testing correction. Once TCRdb had reprocessed the reads, it stored one entry per CDR3 protein sequence and supplied no DNA. The V and J calls and clone size come from TCRdb's table, not from the authors' own analysis. The sample table holds 150,000 to 200,000 distinct CDR3 sequences. More than 2.5% of the sample is held by the ten biggest clonotypes.

From each donor, an approximately 2.5 ml peripheral blood sample was collected into PAXgene tubes and kept at -80 degrees C. Without any T cell sorting, total RNA was extracted from whole blood using the PAXgene blood miRNA kit on an automated QIAcube. Deep TCRalpha and TCRbeta repertoire profiling with unique molecular barcoding was performed on peripheral blood of monozygotic twin pairs concordant or discordant for inflammatory bowel disease. Smoking habits were recorded for all twin pairs, and each individual was classified as a current, former or never smoker. Based on the germline V gene, the CDR1 and CDR2 sequences are SGHRS and YFSETQ. The cysteine opens and the phenylalanine closes a CDR3 of 14 amino acids. No DNA has been recorded. Details on this clonotype: Its specific antigen is unknown.

The specimen was blood. This receptor was taken from a human donor with ulcerative colitis or Crohn's disease, or a healthy co-twin of an affected twin (not recorded which). The chain is made from TRBV5-1 and TRBJ1-1. The CDR3 region reads CASSPWTPNTEAFF.